This entry lists 32 T cell receptor beta chains sequenced from one sample in a study of neurological immune-mediated disorders. Each CDR3 protein is one row after TCRdb ran MiXCR on the 5' RACE reads. The table has about 60,000 distinct CDR3 sequences, more than 3% seen once. Input material: PBMCs. The receptor source for this set is a man aged 25-45 years with multiple sclerosis.

This clonotype was seen more than once but under ten times. The chain has TRBV12-3 or TRBV12-4 and TRBJ2-6; 7 positions agree with TRBD2. The J segment lost 4 bases and the V segment lost 9 bases, leaving 15 bases of the junction unmatched. CDR3 length equals 17 residues. This chain's CDR3 is CASSPVGGRAGANVLTF. CDR3 bases: TGTGCCAGTAGTCCCGTTGGGGGGAGGGCCGGGGCCAACGTCCTGACTTTC.

This clonotype appeared many times. The chain couples TRBV7-3 to TRBJ1-1; 7 positions match TRBD1. CDR3 length: 20 amino acids. Germline CDR1 reads SGHTA; CDR2 reads FQGTGA. J lost 3 bases, V lost 2 bases, and 21 bases had no gene match. The CDR3 protein is CASSLDPVPRQGRADTEAFF. In DNA, the CDR3 is TGTGCCAGCAGCTTAGATCCAGTCCCCCGACAGGGTCGGGCGGACACTGAAGCTTTCTTT.

The rearrangement links TRBV5-1 to TRBJ1-2; TRBD1 aligns across 7 bases. V gave up 0 bases and J gave up 4 bases; unmatched junction bases: 9. Germline values: CDR1 SGHRS, CDR2 YFSETQ. This CDR3 is 16 amino acids long. The CDR3 DNA sequence: TGCGCCAGCAGCTTGGGGTGGAGGGGGCACATCTATGGCTACACCTTC. Protein sequence: CASSLGWRGHIYGYTF.

This clonotype showed up many times. V is TRBV5-6 and J is TRBJ1-1; a possible D gene is TRBD1 (5 bases). V lost 3 bases and J 1 base, leaving 10 bases between the germline ends. The CDR3 consists of 14 residues. The germline gives CDR1 SGHDT, CDR2 YYEEEE. The CDR3 loop reads CASSWAGGNTEAFF. CDR3 DNA sequence: TGTGCCAGCAGCTGGGCCGGGGGGAACACTGAAGCTTTCTTT.

This clonotype was found many times. J is TRBJ1-1 and V is TRBV29-1; D not resolved. V was trimmed by 7 bases and J by 1 base, leaving 7 bases between them. CDR1 and CDR2 from the germline V gene are SQVTM and ANQGSEA. The CDR3 is 11 amino acids. The CDR3 region is CSGSQNTEAFF. CDR3 sequence (DNA): TGCAGCGGGTCACAGAACACTGAAGCTTTCTTT. Drawing the rest from reference TRBV29-1 and TRBJ1-1, the complete variable domain is SAVISQKPSRDICQRGTSLTIQCQVDSQVTMMFWYRQQPGQSLTLIATANQGSEATYESGFVIDKFPISRPNLTFSTLTVSNMSPEDSSIYLCSGSQNTEAFFGQGTRLTVV.

This clonotype was detected ten times or more. This chain connects TRBV6-5 to TRBJ1-4; D uncertain. Germline V gives CDR1 MNHEY, CDR2 SVGAGI. V lost 2 bases to trimming and J lost 0 bases, with 7 bases between them. This CDR3 region has 15 residues. Here the CDR3 DNA reads TGTGCCAGCAGTTACGTGGGAGCAACTAATGAAAAACTGTTTTTT. Translation: CASSYVGATNEKLFF.

This clonotype has ten or more counts. The DNA of the CDR3 is TGTGCCAGCAGTTCAACTAGCCGGCGGGATACGCAGTATTTT. It specifies CASSSTSRRDTQYF. This chain joins TRBV12-3 or TRBV12-4 and TRBJ2-3; tentative D call: TRBD2 (6 bases). This CDR3 has 14 residues. Between the trimmed V and J ends, which lost 4 bases and 6 bases, there was a span of 14 bases.

This clonotype came up a few times. A read error may explain this, as a much larger clone is one base away. This sequence joins TRBV5-1 and TRBJ2-3; TRBD2 is a possible D gene (8 bases). The V gene's germline CDR1 is SGHRS and CDR2 YFSETQ. V was shortened by 4 bases and J by 4 bases, with 16 bases between the two germline ends. The CDR3 runs to 15 residues. CDR3 amino acids: CASSRTGGTADTQYF. The CDR3 nucleotides are TGCGCCAGCAGCCGGACGGGGGGGACAGCAGATACGCAGTATTTT.

Ten or more counts support this clonotype. V gene TRBV20-1 combines with J gene TRBJ2-1; D is ambiguous. Germline assignment: CDR1 DFQATT and CDR2 SNEGSKA (reference sequence). The CDR3 runs 14 residues. Trimming took off 0 bases at V and 2 bases at J, with 8 bases between the two ends. CDR3 coding DNA: TGCAGTGCTAGAGAAGTAGCTACCTACAATGAGCAGTTCTTC. As protein: CSAREVATYNEQFF.

A few counts support this clonotype. The V call is TRBV2, the J call TRBJ2-5; D uncertain. Germline V gene lookup returns CDR1 SNHLY and CDR2 FYNNEI. The V gene lost 2 bases and the J gene lost 7 bases, with 14 bases spanning the gap. This CDR3 is built from 14 residues. DNA for the CDR3: TGTGCCAGCAGTGAAATCCCCCCAAGTCGGACCCAGTACTTC. This gives the protein CASSEIPPSRTQYF.

This clonotype was observed at least ten times. This chain links TRBV7-6 with TRBJ1-3, with D perhaps matching TRBD1 (5 bases). The germline CDR1 and CDR2 sequences are SGHVS and FNYEAQ. There are 17 residues in the CDR3. Trimming took off 5 bases at V and 0 bases at J, with 17 bases between the two ends. The CDR3 DNA sequence: TGTGCCAGCAGCCCTAACCCAGGGACCTTCTCTGGAAACACCATATATTTT. Translating gives CASSPNPGTFSGNTIYF.

In this sample, this clonotype turned up many times. The V and J genes are TRBV5-1 and TRBJ2-1; D perhaps matches TRBD2 (6 bases). This CDR3 is built from 15 residues. From germline, CDR1 is SGHRS and CDR2 YFSETQ. V was trimmed by 1 base and J by 4 bases, leaving 12 bases between them. The DNA for the CDR3 is TGCGCCAGCAGCTTGAACGGCGGGACGTACAATGAGCAGTTCTTC. Translated, it gives CASSLNGGTYNEQFF.

The sample holds many counts of this clonotype. The rearrangement links TRBV2 to TRBJ1-1, with TRBD1 matching over 7 bases. J gave up 1 base and V 8 bases, and 7 bases lay outside the gene matches. Germline-derived CDR1 and CDR2 are SNHLY and FYNNEI. The CDR3 is 14 residues long. This CDR3 reads CASVTQGWNTEAFF. CDR3 bases: TGTGCCAGCGTAACACAGGGGTGGAACACTGAAGCTTTCTTT.

About this clonotype: As the CDR3 is not closed by the conserved phenylalanine or tryptophan, this likely results from a read error. This chain uses TRBV29-1 with TRBJ2-6, with a tentative D call TRBD1 (6 bases). This CDR3 spans 16 amino acids. V was cut by 6 bases and J by 1 base, with 16 bases left in between. Germline loops: CDR1 SQVTM, CDR2 ANQGSEA. In DNA form, the CDR3 reads TGCAGCGTCTCGACAGGCCGGGCTTCTGGGGCCAACGTCCTGACTTAC. Encoded protein: CSVSTGRASGANVLTY.

This clonotype was picked up a small number of times. This chain links TRBV19 with TRBJ1-5; no reliable D call. The germline V gene encodes CDR1 LNHDA and CDR2 SQIVND (reference sequence). The germline V and J ends were trimmed by 6 bases and 5 bases, with 14 bases remaining between them. This CDR3 region has 14 residues. CDR3 DNA sequence: TGTGCCAGTAGGATTCATCCATCCGATCAGCCCCAGCATTTT. As protein: CASRIHPSDQPQHF.

On this clonotype: Being one base from a much bigger clone, this may be a read error. This chain links TRBV7-9 with TRBJ2-3; no firm D call. The CDR3 runs 12 residues. Germline V gene sequence: CDR1 SEHNR, CDR2 FQNEAQ (reference sequence). The CDR3 DNA reads as TGTGTCAGCAGCTTGTTCACAGATACGCAGTATTTT. Translated: CVSSLFTDTQYF.

This clonotype has just a few counts. A single base separates this from a much larger clone, so it may be a read error. The V gene is TRBV7-3, the J gene TRBJ1-1; no reliable D call. The length of the CDR3 is 13 residues. Looked up from germline, CDR1 is SGHTA and CDR2 is FQGTGA. V was pared by 2 bases and J by 4 bases, with 8 bases between. Here the CDR3 DNA reads TGTGCCAGCAGCTTATTAAGCACCACTGAAGCTTTCTTT. Translated, it gives CASSLLSTTEAFF.

This clonotype was picked up many times. The gene calls are TRBV5-1 and TRBJ1-6; no firm D call. Trimming left V 5 bases short and J 6 bases short, with 6 bases between. The CDR3 runs to 12 residues. Germline V gene lookup returns CDR1 SGHRS and CDR2 YFSETQ. CDR3 residues: CASRETNSPLHF. DNA for the CDR3: TGCGCCAGCAGGGAGACTAATTCACCCCTCCACTTT.

This clonotype was seen at least ten times. CDR3 nucleotides: TGCGCCAGCAGCCAAGAGGGAAGACAGAACTATGGCTACACCTTC. This codes for CASSQEGRQNYGYTF. This rearrangement joins TRBV4-1 to TRBJ1-2; the D gene is possibly TRBD1 (5 bases). Trimming stripped 0 bases from V and 2 bases from J, with 10 bases between. The CDR3 is 15 amino acids. The germline gives CDR1 MGHRA, CDR2 YSYEKL.

The sample holds a few counts of this clonotype. A much larger clone lies a single base off, so this may be a read error. This chain connects TRBV20-1 to TRBJ1-1; a weak D match, TRBD1 (5 bases). The CDR3 runs to 13 residues. V was shortened by 2 bases and J by 8 bases, with 15 bases between the two germline ends. Per the germline V gene, CDR1 is DFQATT and CDR2 is SNEGSKA (reference sequence). The CDR3 spells CSARLKGSKEAFF. The CDR3 DNA sequence: TGCAGTGCTAGACTAAAGGGGTCGAAGGAAGCTTTCTTT.

At least ten counts were recorded for this clonotype. The chain employs TRBV5-6 and TRBJ2-7; D not resolved. Germline loops: CDR1 SGHDT, CDR2 YYEEEE. The V end lost 0 bases, the J end lost 0 bases, and 7 bases lay between the germline ends. The CDR3 has 14 amino acids. CDR3 DNA sequence: TGTGCCAGCAGCTTGGCCACGTCCTCCTACGAGCAGTACTTC. It translates to CASSLATSSYEQYF.

This clonotype occurred many times. V is TRBV20-1 and J is TRBJ1-2; D is possibly TRBD1 (5 bases). Per germline, CDR1 DFQATT and CDR2 SNEGSKA (reference sequence). This CDR3 is built from 13 residues. The ends were cut back, 7 bases at V and 3 bases at J, with 15 bases in the middle. The CDR3 region is CSVRLQGDYGYTF. CDR3 bases: TGCAGTGTTCGACTCCAGGGCGACTATGGCTACACCTTC.

This clonotype was observed at least ten times. The chain employs TRBV2 and TRBJ1-1; D remains ambiguous. This CDR3 contains 13 residues. CDR1 and CDR2 (germline): SNHLY, FYNNEI. V was pared by 8 bases and J by 5 bases, with 15 bases between. The CDR3 loop is CASGEALETEAFF. The DNA for the CDR3 is TGTGCCAGCGGGGAGGCGTTGGAAACTGAAGCTTTCTTT. Filled out from reference TRBV2 and TRBJ1-1, the complete variable domain reads EPEVTQTPSHQVTQMGQEVILRCVPISNHLYFYWYRQILGQKVEFLVSFYNNEISEKSEIFDDQFSVERPDGSNFTLKIRSTKLEDSAMYFCASGEALETEAFFGQGTRLTVV.

The sample holds many counts of this clonotype. The chain is built from TRBV21-1 and TRBJ2-5; TRBD1, the table's D call, was not compared with the DNA. TRBV21-1 is an annotated pseudogene. The CDR3 loop spans 13 amino acids. DNA for the CDR3: TGTGCCAGCAGCAAAGACAGGGGAAAGACCCAGTACTTC. As protein: CASSKDRGKTQYF.

This clonotype has ten or more counts. The CDR3: CASRRTSGPYEQYF. As DNA, the CDR3 is TGTGCCAGCAGACGGACTAGCGGACCCTACGAGCAGTACTTC. V and J are TRBV12-3 or TRBV12-4 and TRBJ2-7; TRBD2 aligns across 10 bases. The CDR3 extends over 14 amino acids. Trimming removed 6 bases from V and 2 bases from J; junction bases left unmatched: 4.

This clonotype was seen ten or more times. This sequence joins TRBV28 and TRBJ2-7; the D is unclear. CDR3 size: 12 residues. Germline lookup yields CDR1 MDHEN and CDR2 SYDVKM. V was trimmed by 7 bases and J by 2 bases, leaving 9 bases between them. The CDR3: CASTGITYEQYF. The CDR3 DNA sequence: TGTGCCAGCACGGGTATTACCTACGAGCAGTACTTC. The variable domain in full, completed from reference TRBV28 and TRBJ2-7, reads DVKVTQSSRYLVKRTGEKVFLECVQDMDHENMFWYRQDPGLGLRLIYFSYDVKMKEKGDIPEGYSVSREKKERFSLILESASTNQTSMYLCASTGITYEQYFGPGTRLTVT.

This clonotype showed up many times. The chain is built from TRBV2 and TRBJ2-5, with D unclear. Looked up from germline, CDR1 is SNHLY and CDR2 is FYNNEI. The V gene lost 10 bases and the J gene lost 1 base, with 10 bases spanning the gap. The CDR3 extends over 12 amino acids. CDR3 amino acids: CATLIGQETQYF. The CDR3 DNA follows: TGTGCCACCCTAATAGGCCAAGAGACCCAGTACTTC. Combining the CDR3 with reference TRBV2 and TRBJ2-5 gives the whole variable domain EPEVTQTPSHQVTQMGQEVILRCVPISNHLYFYWYRQILGQKVEFLVSFYNNEISEKSEIFDDQFSVERPDGSNFTLKIRSTKLEDSAMYFCATLIGQETQYFGPGTRLLVL.

This clonotype showed up many times. The V call is TRBV27, the J call TRBJ1-2; 7 positions agree with TRBD1. From germline, CDR1 is MNHEY and CDR2 SMNVEV (reference sequence). V shed 3 bases, J shed 4 bases, and the junction held 2 bases outside the gene matches. The CDR3 runs to 13 residues. In nucleotides, the CDR3 is TGTGCCAGCAGTTTTACAGGGGCCTATGGCTACACCTTC. This codes for CASSFTGAYGYTF.

The table lists this clonotype with many counts. The chain uses TRBV15 and TRBJ2-1, with TRBD1 as a possible D gene (5 bases). The germline V and J ends were trimmed by 1 base and 4 bases, with 11 bases remaining between them. CDR1 is LNHNV and CDR2 is YYDKDF in the germline V gene (reference sequence). The CDR3 loop spans 15 amino acids. The CDR3 DNA reads as TGTGCCACCAGCAGAGCTAGGACAAATTACAATGAGCAGTTCTTC. It translates to CATSRARTNYNEQFF.

This clonotype appeared many times. V gene TRBV29-1 combines with J gene TRBJ1-1, with 7 bases that match TRBD1. CDR1 is SQVTM, CDR2 ANQGSEA, per germline. V lost 5 bases, J lost 4 bases, and 10 bases stayed unmatched. This CDR3 comprises 14 residues. Written as DNA, the CDR3 is TGCAGCGTTATGGGGACAGCCACTTTCACTGAAGCTTTCTTT. Translating it yields CSVMGTATFTEAFF. Full variable domain (outside the CDR3, taken from reference TRBV29-1 and TRBJ1-1): SAVISQKPSRDICQRGTSLTIQCQVDSQVTMMFWYRQQPGQSLTLIATANQGSEATYESGFVIDKFPISRPNLTFSTLTVSNMSPEDSSIYLCSVMGTATFTEAFFGQGTRLTVV.

At least ten counts were recorded for this clonotype. The chain employs TRBV6-1 and TRBJ1-1, with D unresolved. The CDR3 covers 9 residues. Trimming removed 7 bases at V and 11 bases at J, with 8 bases between. In germline, CDR1 is MNHNS, CDR2 SASEGT. The CDR3 nucleotides read TGTGCCAGCAACCTGGGGGCTTTCTTT. It yields the protein CASNLGAFF.

There are many counts of this clonotype. This sequence joins TRBV12-3 or TRBV12-4 and TRBJ2-5; D not resolved. Deletions cut 6 bases from V and 1 base from J, with 15 bases between. CDR3 length: 15 residues. For the CDR3, the DNA is TGTGCCAGCAGCCGGATAAGTGGGCCCCAAGAGACCCAGTACTTC. Translated: CASSRISGPQETQYF.